The 5 T cell receptor beta chains below all came from one sample that was sequenced in a study of blood T cell repertoires in COVID-19. Method: immunoSEQ multiplex PCR; TCRdb's copy keeps in-frame clones and lacks some. Of over 100,000 clones listed, 70% to 90% were seen once; the top ten hold over 15%. Sequenced input: peripheral blood. Source of these receptors: a woman in her sixties with acute or convalescent COVID-19.

This clone was seen a single time. The V gene is TRBV5-6, the J gene TRBJ2-7, with 7 bases fitting TRBD1. Germline values: CDR1 SGHDT, CDR2 YYEEEE. V lost 4 bases, J lost 4 bases, and 8 bases stayed unmatched. This CDR3 spans 14 amino acids. The CDR3 coding sequence is TGTGCCAGCAGCAGGACCCCGGGACAGTACGAGCAGTACTTC. Translation gives CASSRTPGQYEQYF.

This chain joins TRBV9 and TRBJ2-1, with 11 nucleotides matching TRBD2. The CDR3 has 18 amino acids. Germline V gene sequence: CDR1 SGDLS, CDR2 YYNGEE. The V segment lost 0 bases and the J segment 2 bases; nucleotides outside the gene matches: 7. The CDR3: CASSVAGTSGKPYNEQFF. The CDR3 DNA is TGTGCCAGCAGCGTAGCCGGGACTAGCGGAAAACCCTACAATGAGCAGTTCTTC. The variable domain in full, with the rest retrieved from reference TRBV9 and TRBJ2-1, is DSGVTQTPKHLITATGQRVTLRCSPRSGDLSVYWYQQSLDQGLQFLIQYYNGEERAKGNILERFSAQQFPDLHSELNLSSLELGDSALYFCASSVAGTSGKPYNEQFFGPGTRLTVL.

The rearrangement links TRBV4-1 to TRBJ2-1; 7 bases match TRBD2. J was trimmed by 2 bases and V by 4 bases; bases with no gene match: 5. This CDR3 is built from 15 residues. Germline assignment: CDR1 MGHRA and CDR2 YSYEKL. The CDR3 protein is CASSLGLTPYNEQFF. The CDR3 bases are TGCGCCAGCAGCCTGGGACTAACCCCCTACAATGAGCAGTTCTTC.

This chain joins TRBV30 and TRBJ1-6; no clear D. Germline CDR1 and CDR2: GTSNPN and SVGIG (reference sequence). The V end was cut by 2 bases, the J end by 14 bases, with 13 bases between. The CDR3 is made up of 12 amino acids. The CDR3 DNA sequence: TGTGCCTGGAGTCTGTCCGCGGGGACCCTCCACTTT. Residues: CAWSLSAGTLHF.

This clone was detected only once. The chain joins TRBV6-1 to TRBJ1-2; 11 bases map to TRBD1. The CDR3 sequence is 13 residues long. The germline gives CDR1 MNHNS, CDR2 SASEGT. Losses at the gene ends were 1 base for V and 10 bases for J; bases not matched to a gene: 2. In nucleotides, the CDR3 is TGTGCCAGCAGTGAAGTCGGACAGGGGGCCTACACCTTC. Its translation: CASSEVGQGAYTF.